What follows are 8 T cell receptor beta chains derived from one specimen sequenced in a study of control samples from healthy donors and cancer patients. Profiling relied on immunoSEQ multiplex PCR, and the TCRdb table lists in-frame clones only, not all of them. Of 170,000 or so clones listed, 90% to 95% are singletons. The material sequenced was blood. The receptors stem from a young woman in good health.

CDR3: CASSDASDTQYF. In DNA form, the CDR3 reads TGCGCCAGCAGTGACGCTTCAGATACGCAGTATTTT. V and J are TRBV10-1 and TRBJ2-3; D not certain. V gave up 3 bases and J gave up 4 bases, with 5 bases separating them. Germline CDR1 reads WNHNN; CDR2 reads SYGVQD (reference sequence). The CDR3 is 12 amino acids.

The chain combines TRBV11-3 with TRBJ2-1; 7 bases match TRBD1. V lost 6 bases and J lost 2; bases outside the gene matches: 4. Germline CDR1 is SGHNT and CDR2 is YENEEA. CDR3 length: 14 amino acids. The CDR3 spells CASSLRGPYNEQFF. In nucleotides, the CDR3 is TGTGCCAGCAGTCTTAGGGGGCCCTACAATGAGCAGTTCTTC.

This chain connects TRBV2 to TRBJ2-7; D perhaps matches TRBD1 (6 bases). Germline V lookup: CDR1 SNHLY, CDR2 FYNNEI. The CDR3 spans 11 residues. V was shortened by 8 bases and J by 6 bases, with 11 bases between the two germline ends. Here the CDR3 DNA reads TGTGCCAGCCGCAGAGGGGGCGAGCAGTACTTC. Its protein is CASRRGGEQYF.

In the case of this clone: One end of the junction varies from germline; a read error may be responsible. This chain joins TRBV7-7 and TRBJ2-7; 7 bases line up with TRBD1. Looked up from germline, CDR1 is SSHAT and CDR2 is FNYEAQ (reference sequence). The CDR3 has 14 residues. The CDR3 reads CASSLRQGPYEQYF. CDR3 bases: TGTGCTAGCAGCCTCAGACAGGGCCCCTACGAGCAGTACTTC.

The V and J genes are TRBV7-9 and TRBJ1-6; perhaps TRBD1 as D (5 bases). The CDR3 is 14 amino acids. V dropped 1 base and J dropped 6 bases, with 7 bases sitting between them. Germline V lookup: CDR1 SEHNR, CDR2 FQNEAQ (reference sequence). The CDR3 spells CASSLGQPNSPLHF. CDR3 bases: TGTGCCAGCAGCTTAGGACAGCCTAATTCACCCCTCCACTTT.

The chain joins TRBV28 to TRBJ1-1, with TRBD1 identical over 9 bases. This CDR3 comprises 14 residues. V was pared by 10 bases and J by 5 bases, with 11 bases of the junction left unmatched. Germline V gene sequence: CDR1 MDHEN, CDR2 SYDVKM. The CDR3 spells CATKTGGAGTEAFF. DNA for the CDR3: TGTGCCACCAAGACAGGGGGAGCGGGGACTGAAGCTTTCTTT.

In DNA form, the CDR3 reads TGTGCCAGCAGTTCCTCGCTAGGACGAGCTTTCTTT. It encodes CASSSSLGRAFF. The chain employs TRBV28 and TRBJ1-1; D is ambiguous. This CDR3 spans 12 amino acids. Germline values: CDR1 MDHEN, CDR2 SYDVKM. V lost 4 bases and J 10 bases, leaving 13 bases between the germline ends.

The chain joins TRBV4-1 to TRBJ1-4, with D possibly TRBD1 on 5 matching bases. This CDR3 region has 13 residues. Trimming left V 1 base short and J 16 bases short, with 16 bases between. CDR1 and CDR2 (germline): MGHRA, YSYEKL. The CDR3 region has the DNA TGCGCCAGCAGCCAAGTAATTGGAAGGGGTGCGTTTTTT. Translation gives CASSQVIGRGAFF.